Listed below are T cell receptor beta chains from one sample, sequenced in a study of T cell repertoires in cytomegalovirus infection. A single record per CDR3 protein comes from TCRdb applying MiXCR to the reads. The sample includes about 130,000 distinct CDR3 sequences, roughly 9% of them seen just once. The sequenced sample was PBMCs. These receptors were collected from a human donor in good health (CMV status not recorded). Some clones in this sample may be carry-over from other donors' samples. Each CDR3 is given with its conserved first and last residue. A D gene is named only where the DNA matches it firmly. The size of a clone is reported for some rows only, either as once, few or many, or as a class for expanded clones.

CSARHGTGGTDTQYF	TGCAGTGCCCGGCATGGGACAGGGGGCACAGATACGCAGTATTTT	15	TRBV20-1	few	TRBJ2-3	TRBD1
CSARRGAQETQYF	TGCAGTGCTAGACGGGGTGCTCAAGAGACCCAGTACTTC	13	TRBV20-1	-	TRBJ2-5	-
CASSFGSDYSPLHF	TGTGCCAGCAGCTTTGGATCCGACTATTCACCCCTCCACTTT	14	TRBV7-9	many	TRBJ1-6	-
CASTVADRTGELFF	TGTGCCAGTACCGTAGCGGATCGCACCGGGGAGCTGTTTTTT	14	TRBV19	many	TRBJ2-2	-
CASSFGDTYTEAFF	TGTGCCAGCAGTTTCGGGGACACCTACACTGAAGCTTTCTTT	14	TRBV12-3/TRBV12-4	many	TRBJ1-1	-
CASSLDPWTGGEVNGYTF	TGTGCCAGCAGCTTAGATCCCTGGACAGGGGGAGAGGTTAATGGCTACACCTTC	18	TRBV7-8	many	TRBJ1-2	TRBD1
CASSSRLAGEQYF	TGTGCCAGCAGCTCCCGACTAGCTGGGGAGCAGTACTTC	13	TRBV7-6	few	TRBJ2-7	TRBD2
CASSPRAGGLTEQFF	TGTGCCAGCAGCCCAAGAGCGGGGGGGCTCACTGAGCAGTTCTTC	15	TRBV7-2	many	TRBJ2-1	TRBD2
CASTARGSVGTSGYTF	TGTGCCAGTACCGCAAGGGGGTCGGTAGGGACAAGTGGCTACACCTTC	16	TRBV19	many	TRBJ1-2	-
CASSPLYGSQPQHF	TGTGCCAGCAGTCCCCTTTACGGGAGTCAGCCCCAGCATTTT	14	TRBV6-2/TRBV6-3	many	TRBJ1-5	-
CASSETVNQPQHF	TGTGCCAGTAGTGAAACGGTTAATCAGCCCCAGCATTTT	13	TRBV19	many	TRBJ1-5	-
CASSLDLTAYEQYF	TGTGCCAGCAGCTTAGACCTTACGGCCTACGAGCAGTACTTC	14	TRBV7-9	many	TRBJ2-7	-
CASSSGQGSSYNSPLHF	TGTGCCAGCTCCTCGGGACAGGGGAGCTCCTATAATTCACCCCTCCACTTT	17	TRBV18	few	TRBJ1-6	TRBD1
CASSMSEKLFF	TGTGCCAGTAGTATGAGTGAAAAACTGTTTTTT	11	TRBV19	many	TRBJ1-4	-
CASSPPGVNEQFF	TGTGCCAGCAGCCCCCCGGGGGTCAATGAGCAGTTCTTC	13	TRBV7-7	few	TRBJ2-1	-
CASSLAEFSNQPQHF	TGTGCCAGCAGTTTAGCCGAGTTCAGCAATCAGCCCCAGCATTTT	15	TRBV12-3/TRBV12-4	many	TRBJ1-5	-
CASSLDDTEAFF	TGTGCCAGCAGCTTGGATGACACTGAAGCTTTCTTT	12	TRBV7-2	many	TRBJ1-1	-
CASSLDKNTEAFF	TGTGCCAGCAGTCTGGACAAGAACACTGAAGCTTTCTTT	13	TRBV6-6	many	TRBJ1-1	-
CASSSVVGQTYEQYF	TGTGCCAGCAGTTCCGTGGTCGGACAGACCTACGAGCAGTACTTC	15	TRBV6-1	many	TRBJ2-7	-
CASSSQGRGQHF	TGTGCCAGCAGCAGCCAGGGACGAGGCCAGCATTTT	12	TRBV2	many	TRBJ1-5	-
CASSQETSNSPLHF	TGTGCCAGCAGCCAAGAAACCAGCAATTCACCCCTCCACTTT	14	TRBV14	-	TRBJ1-6	-
CASREPRGRTFGYTF	TGTGCCAGCAGAGAACCCAGGGGGCGTACGTTTGGCTACACCTTC	15	TRBV2	many	TRBJ1-2	TRBD1
CASSLDPAMAAKNIQYF	TGCGCCAGCAGCTTGGATCCGGCCATGGCAGCCAAAAACATTCAGTACTTC	17	TRBV5-1	-	TRBJ2-4	-
CASSLPGGGVNEQFF	TGTGCCAGCAGCCTACCGGGGGGGGGGGTCAATGAGCAGTTCTTC	15	TRBV6-6	-	TRBJ2-1	TRBD2
CASSLSQANTEAFF	TGTGCCAGCAGCTTATCCCAAGCTAACACTGAAGCTTTCTTT	14	TRBV7-2	many	TRBJ1-1	-
CASSPDRGRVWSPLHF	TGTGCCAGCAGCCCGGACAGGGGGCGGGTTTGGTCACCCCTCCACTTT	16	TRBV5-5	few	TRBJ1-6	TRBD1
CASSLGLTRDRGQTNEKLFF	TGTGCCAGCAGCTTAGGTTTGACCCGGGACAGGGGACAAACTAATGAAAAACTGTTTTTT	20	TRBV11-2	many	TRBJ1-4	TRBD1
CASSLVPLVGDEQFF	TGTGCCAGCAGCTTAGTCCCACTCGTCGGGGATGAGCAGTTCTTC	15	TRBV7-9	many	TRBJ2-1	-
CASSGRLAGAYEQYF	TGTGCCAGCAGCGGCCGACTAGCGGGAGCCTACGAGCAGTACTTC	15	TRBV3-1	-	TRBJ2-7	TRBD2
CASAGQSNYGYTF	TGCGCCAGCGCTGGACAGTCCAACTATGGCTACACCTTC	13	TRBV5-1	many	TRBJ1-2	-
CSARPQLSNQPQHF	TGCAGTGCTAGACCGCAGTTAAGCAATCAGCCCCAGCATTTT	14	TRBV20-1	-	TRBJ1-5	-
CASSWDGLNTIYF	TGTGCCAGCAGTTGGGACGGATTAAACACCATATATTTT	13	TRBV28	many	TRBJ1-3	-